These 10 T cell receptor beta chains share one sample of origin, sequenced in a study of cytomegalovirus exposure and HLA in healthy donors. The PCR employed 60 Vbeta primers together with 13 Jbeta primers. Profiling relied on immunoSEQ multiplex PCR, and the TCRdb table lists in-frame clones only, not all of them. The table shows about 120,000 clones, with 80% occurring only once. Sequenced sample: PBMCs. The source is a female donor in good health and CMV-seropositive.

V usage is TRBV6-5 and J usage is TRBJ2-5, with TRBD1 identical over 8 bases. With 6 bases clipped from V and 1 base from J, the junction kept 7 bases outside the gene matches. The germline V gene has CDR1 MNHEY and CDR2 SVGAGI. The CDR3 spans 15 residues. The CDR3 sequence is CASSRTGTLQETQYF. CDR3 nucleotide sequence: TGTGCCAGCAGCCGGACAGGGACCCTCCAAGAGACCCAGTACTTC.

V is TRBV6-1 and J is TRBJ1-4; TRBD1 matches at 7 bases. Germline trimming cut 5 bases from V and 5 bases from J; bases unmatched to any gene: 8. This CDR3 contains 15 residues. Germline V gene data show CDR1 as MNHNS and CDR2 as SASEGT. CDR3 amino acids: CASSNRDSANEKLFF. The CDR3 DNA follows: TGTGCCAGCAGTAACCGGGACAGCGCAAATGAAAAACTGTTTTTT.

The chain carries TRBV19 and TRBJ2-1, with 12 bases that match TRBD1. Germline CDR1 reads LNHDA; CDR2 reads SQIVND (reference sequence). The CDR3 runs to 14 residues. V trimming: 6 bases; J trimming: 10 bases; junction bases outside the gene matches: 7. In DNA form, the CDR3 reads TGTGCCAGTAGCCTGGGACAGGGGGCAGGGGAGCAGTTCTTC. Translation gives CASSLGQGAGEQFF.

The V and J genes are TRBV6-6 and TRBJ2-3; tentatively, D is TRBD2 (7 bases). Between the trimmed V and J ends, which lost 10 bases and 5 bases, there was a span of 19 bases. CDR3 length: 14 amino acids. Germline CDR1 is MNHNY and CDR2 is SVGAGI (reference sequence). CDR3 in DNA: TGTGCCACAGCTATTGGGGGGGCGGAAGATACGCAGTATTTT. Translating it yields CATAIGGAEDTQYF.

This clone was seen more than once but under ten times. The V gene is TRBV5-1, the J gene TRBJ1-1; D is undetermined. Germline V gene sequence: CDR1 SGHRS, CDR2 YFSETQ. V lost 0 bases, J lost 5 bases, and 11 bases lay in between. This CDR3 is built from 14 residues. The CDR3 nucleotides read TGCGCCAGCAGCTTGGAGTGGCGAGGGACTGAAGCTTTCTTT. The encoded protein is CASSLEWRGTEAFF. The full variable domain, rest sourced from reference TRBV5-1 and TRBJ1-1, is KAGVTQTPRYLIKTRGQQVTLSCSPISGHRSVSWYQQTPGQGLQFLFEYFSETQRNKGNFPGRFSGRQFSNSRSEMNVSTLELGDSALYLCASSLEWRGTEAFFGQGTRLTVV.

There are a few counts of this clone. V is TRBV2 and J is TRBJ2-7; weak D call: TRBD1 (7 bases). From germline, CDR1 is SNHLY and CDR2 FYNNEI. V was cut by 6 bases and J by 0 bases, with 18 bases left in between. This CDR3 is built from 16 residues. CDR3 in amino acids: CASSPGWGDSSYEQYF. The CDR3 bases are TGTGCCAGCAGCCCGGGATGGGGGGACAGCTCCTACGAGCAGTACTTC.

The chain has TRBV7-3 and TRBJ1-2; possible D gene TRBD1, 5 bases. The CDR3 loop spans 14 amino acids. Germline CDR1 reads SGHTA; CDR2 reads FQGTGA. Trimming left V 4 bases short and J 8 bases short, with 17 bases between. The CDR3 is CASSSPGEGKGYTF. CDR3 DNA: TGTGCCAGCAGCTCGCCCGGGGAGGGGAAGGGCTACACCTTC.

CDR3 in DNA: TGTGCCAGCAGCGAGGGACCAGGGGGTCGTGAGCAGTTCTTC. This gives the protein CASSEGPGGREQFF. The rearrangement links TRBV2 to TRBJ2-1; 7 nucleotides line up with TRBD1. The CDR3 contains 14 residues. V gave up 6 bases and J gave up 9 bases; unmatched junction bases: 11. CDR1 is SNHLY and CDR2 is FYNNEI in the germline V gene.

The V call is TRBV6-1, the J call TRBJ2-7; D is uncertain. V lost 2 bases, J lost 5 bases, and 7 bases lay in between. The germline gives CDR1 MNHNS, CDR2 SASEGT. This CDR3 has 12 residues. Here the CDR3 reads CASSERENEQYF. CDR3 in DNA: TGTGCCAGCAGTGAACGCGAGAACGAGCAGTACTTC.

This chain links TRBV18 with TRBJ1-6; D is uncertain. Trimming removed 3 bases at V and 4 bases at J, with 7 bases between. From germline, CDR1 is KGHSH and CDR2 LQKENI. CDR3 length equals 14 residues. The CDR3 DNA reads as TGTGCCAGCTCACCGTCAAATTATAATTCACCCCTCCACTTT. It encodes CASSPSNYNSPLHF.